What follows are 22 T cell receptor beta chains derived from one specimen sequenced in a study of CDR3 diversity in severe acne. TCRdb used MiXCR to reprocess the PCR reads, holding one entry per CDR3 protein. Here the sample spans more than 85,000 distinct CDR3 sequences, around half being singletons. Sequencing was performed on blood. These receptors originate from a male donor in good health, serving as a control.

Many counts were recorded for this clonotype. The rearrangement joins TRBV6-1 to TRBJ2-7; 7 nucleotides agree with TRBD1. With V trimmed by 9 bases and J by 3 bases, 17 bases remained unmatched. This CDR3 has 16 amino acids. Germline V lookup: CDR1 MNHNS, CDR2 SASEGT. The CDR3 DNA reads TGTGCCAGTAGCCGACAGGGAACCTCCTCGGTCTACGAGCAGTACTTC. Its translation is CASSRQGTSSVYEQYF.

This clonotype is medium-sized within its sample. The genes are TRBV9 and TRBJ2-5; 10 positions agree with TRBD1. V shed 3 bases and J 6 bases; nucleotides not matched to a gene: 5. The CDR3 runs to 14 residues. Looked up from germline, CDR1 is SGDLS and CDR2 is YYNGEE. DNA for the CDR3: TGTGCCAGCAGCGGGAGACAGGGGGCAAAGACCCAGTACTTC. This encodes CASSGRQGAKTQYF.

The V and J genes are TRBV15 and TRBJ2-2; 12 bases line up with TRBD1. Per germline, CDR1 LNHNV and CDR2 YYDKDF (reference sequence). The CDR3 sequence is 17 residues long. V shed 1 base, J shed 6 bases, and the junction held 6 bases outside the gene matches. In DNA form, the CDR3 reads TGTGCCACCAGCAGAGGGGGGGACAGGGGGCGCCCCGGGGAGCTGTTTTTT. It translates to CATSRGGDRGRPGELFF.

The gene calls are TRBV12-3 or TRBV12-4 and TRBJ1-2; 8 bases align to TRBD1. The CDR3 sequence is 13 residues long. V lost 5 bases to trimming and J lost 8 bases; unmatched junction nucleotides: 7. The CDR3 DNA reads as TGTGCCAGCAGTCCAGGGGGCGGCCTCGGCTACACCTTC. This sequence encodes CASSPGGGLGYTF.

This clonotype has more than one count but fewer than ten. The CDR3 DNA reads TGCAGTGCTAGAGCCCGGGGTCCATGGTACGAGCAGTACTTC. Its protein product is CSARARGPWYEQYF. J is TRBJ2-7 and V is TRBV20-1; D is perhaps TRBD2 (5 bases). The CDR3 extends over 14 amino acids. Germline V gives CDR1 DFQATT, CDR2 SNEGSKA (reference sequence). V lost 1 base and J 4 bases, leaving 14 bases between the germline ends.

On this clonotype: The junction and the germline gene differ at one end; a read error may be behind it. The V and J genes are TRBV24-1 and TRBJ1-5, with D unclear. This CDR3 spans 15 amino acids. Germline assignment: CDR1 KGHDR and CDR2 SFDVKD. The CDR3 DNA reads TGTGCCACCAGTGATTCGGGGTATAGCAGTCAGCCCCAGCATTTT. Protein sequence: CATSDSGYSSQPQHF.

The table lists this clonotype with many counts. The chain uses TRBV11-2 and TRBJ1-3; D remains ambiguous. The CDR3 length is 15 residues. V lost 5 bases, J lost 0 bases, and 11 bases lay in between. Germline values: CDR1 SGHAT, CDR2 FQNNGV. The CDR3 nucleotides are TGTGCCAGCAGCCCGACGCCGTACTCTGGAAACACCATATATTTT. Protein sequence: CASSPTPYSGNTIYF.

V gene TRBV28 combines with J gene TRBJ2-5; 7 bases line up with TRBD2. The junction had 3 bases not matched to a gene; V was cut back by 3 bases and J by 5 bases. Germline values: CDR1 MDHEN, CDR2 SYDVKM. This CDR3 comprises 13 residues. Written as DNA, the CDR3 is TGTGCCAGCAGTTTGTCGGGAGGCGAGACCCAGTACTTC. It codes for CASSLSGGETQYF. The full variable domain, rest sourced from reference TRBV28 and TRBJ2-5, is DVKVTQSSRYLVKRTGEKVFLECVQDMDHENMFWYRQDPGLGLRLIYFSYDVKMKEKGDIPEGYSVSREKKERFSLILESASTNQTSMYLCASSLSGGETQYFGPGTRLLVL.

The chain joins TRBV25-1 to TRBJ1-6; possibly TRBD1 for D (5 bases). The CDR3 spans 17 residues. Germline CDR1 is MGHDK and CDR2 is SYGVNS. V was clipped by 5 bases and J by 5 bases, with 19 bases between them. The CDR3 loop is CASSLLSPGTDNSPLHF. The CDR3, as DNA: TGTGCCAGCAGTTTGCTCTCTCCCGGGACGGATAATTCACCCCTCCACTTT.

This clonotype occurred a few times. The rearrangement joins TRBV10-3 to TRBJ1-5; TRBD1 agrees at 8 bases. This CDR3 spans 13 amino acids. With 8 bases clipped from V and 10 bases from J, the junction kept 10 bases outside the gene matches. CDR1 ENHRY and CDR2 SYGVKD come from the germline V gene. The CDR3: CAIYAGGSQPQHF. The CDR3 bases are TGTGCCATCTACGCAGGGGGCAGTCAACCCCAGCATTTT.

This clonotype showed up just a few times. The chain has TRBV7-9 and TRBJ2-5, with D hard to call. The CDR3 consists of 14 residues. Germline values: CDR1 SEHNR, CDR2 FQNEAQ (reference sequence). V lost 4 bases and J lost 5, with 14 bases in between. The chain's CDR3 is CASSSVPGRETQYF. The CDR3 DNA follows: TGTGCCAGCAGCTCTGTCCCGGGCCGGGAGACCCAGTACTTC.

A note on this clonotype: Germline is not matched at one junction end, which may reflect a read error. The chain joins TRBV9 to TRBJ1-1; weak D call: TRBD1 (5 bases). The CDR3 loop spans 14 amino acids. The germline V gene has CDR1 SGDLS and CDR2 YYNGEE. The CDR3 nucleotides are TGTGCTAGCAGCCCCCGCGGGGCGGGAACTGAAGCTTTCTTT. Protein sequence: CASSPRGAGTEAFF. Filled out from reference TRBV9 and TRBJ1-1, the complete variable domain reads DSGVTQTPKHLITATGQRVTLRCSPRSGDLSVYWYQQSLDQGLQFLIQYYNGEERAKGNILERFSAQQFPDLHSELNLSSLELGDSALYFCASSPRGAGTEAFFGQGTRLTVV.

The J gene is TRBJ1-2, the V gene TRBV24-1; 7 bases map to TRBD1. Germline-derived CDR1 and CDR2 are KGHDR and SFDVKD. The CDR3 is 12 amino acids. V lost 4 bases and J lost 8; bases outside the gene matches: 3. The CDR3 coding sequence is TGTGCCACCAGTGAACAGGGGAGGGGCTACACCTTC. This translates into CATSEQGRGYTF.

This clonotype showed up many times. This sequence joins TRBV19 and TRBJ1-5; TRBD1 might be the D (5 bases). The V gene's germline CDR1 is LNHDA and CDR2 SQIVND (reference sequence). Trimming left V 5 bases short and J 0 bases short, with 17 bases between. This CDR3 has 17 amino acids. The CDR3 DNA reads TGTGCCAGTAGTCCGAACTCCCAGGACATTAGCAATCAGCCCCAGCATTTT. Its protein is CASSPNSQDISNQPQHF.

A few counts support this clonotype. The chain employs TRBV6-6 and TRBJ2-5, with 7 bases identical to TRBD1. CDR1 is MNHNY, CDR2 SVGAGI, per germline (reference sequence). The CDR3 contains 13 residues. V shed 6 bases, J shed 9 bases, and the junction held 10 bases outside the gene matches. CDR3 region: CASSQGQARAQYF. DNA for the CDR3: TGTGCCAGCAGCCAAGGACAGGCCCGCGCCCAGTACTTC.

This clonotype was detected ten times or more. The rearrangement joins TRBV6-1 to TRBJ2-7, with TRBD2 as a possible D gene (5 bases). The CDR3 totals 14 residues. Trimming cost V 6 bases and J 0 bases, with 12 bases left between them. From germline, CDR1 is MNHNS and CDR2 SASEGT. This chain's CDR3 is CASRTSGNSYEQYF. CDR3 DNA sequence: TGTGCCAGCAGGACCAGCGGAAACTCCTACGAGCAGTACTTC.

There are a few counts of this clonotype. This chain joins TRBV6-1 and TRBJ2-2; D is possibly TRBD1 or TRBD2 (6 bases each). With 2 bases removed from V and 3 bases from J, the gap between germline ends came to 10 bases. The length of the CDR3 is 15 residues. CDR1 and CDR2 from the germline V gene are MNHNS and SASEGT. CDR3 bases: TGTGCCAGCAGTGAAAGGGGGGAGTACACCGGGGAGCTGTTTTTT. It encodes CASSERGEYTGELFF.

The genes are TRBV6-4 and TRBJ2-3; 9 positions agree with TRBD2. V lost 2 bases, J lost 2 bases, and 2 bases stayed unmatched. The CDR3 totals 15 residues. CDR1 and CDR2 (germline): MRHNA, SNTAGT. The CDR3 here is CASSDGGGATDTQYF. CDR3 coding DNA: TGTGCCAGCAGTGACGGCGGGGGGGCCACAGATACGCAGTATTTT.

This chain joins TRBV2 and TRBJ2-5, with a weak D call TRBD1 (6 bases). V was shortened by 6 bases and J by 5 bases, with 13 bases between the two germline ends. The CDR3 spans 13 residues. Germline assignment: CDR1 SNHLY and CDR2 FYNNEI. The CDR3 coding sequence is TGTGCCAGCAGCCCAGGGGACGTGGAGACCCAGTACTTC. Protein sequence: CASSPGDVETQYF.

A few counts support this clonotype. The rearrangement joins TRBV13 to TRBJ1-1, with D tentatively TRBD1 (6 bases). Per the germline V gene, CDR1 is PRHDT and CDR2 is FYEKMQ (reference sequence). V lost 2 bases and J lost 6, with 10 bases in between. The CDR3 totals 13 residues. The CDR3 DNA is TGTGCCAGCAGCTTAAGGGGGTCGGCTGAAGCTTTCTTT. This encodes CASSLRGSAEAFF.

This chain connects TRBV7-9 to TRBJ2-7; D remains unclear. Germline V gene data show CDR1 as SEHNR and CDR2 as FQNEAQ (reference sequence). This CDR3 has 13 residues. Trimming left V 5 bases short and J 7 bases short, with 15 bases between. CDR3 in DNA: TGTGCCAGCAGCCCGACGATCGGCCGGGAGCAGTACTTC. It is translated as CASSPTIGREQYF. The whole variable domain, remainder taken from reference TRBV7-9 and TRBJ2-7, is DTGVSQNPRHKITKRGQNVTFRCDPISEHNRLYWYRQTLGQGPEFLTYFQNEAQLEKSRLLSDRFSAERPKGSFSTLEIQRTEQGDSAMYLCASSPTIGREQYFGPGTRLTVT.

The CDR3, as DNA: TGCAGCGTTGGGAGGGGGACCGGGGAGCTGTTTTTT. As protein: CSVGRGTGELFF. The chain has TRBV29-1 and TRBJ2-2; D may match TRBD1 or TRBD2 (6 bases each). The CDR3 spans 12 residues. Trimming pared 4 bases from V and 5 bases from J, leaving 8 bases between. Germline CDR1 SQVTM, CDR2 ANQGSEA.